The 7 T cell receptor beta chains below all came from one sample that was sequenced in a study of cytomegalovirus exposure and HLA in healthy donors. Researchers ran the PCR with 60 Vbeta and 13 Jbeta primers. Assay: immunoSEQ multiplex PCR; the TCRdb copy retains only in-frame clones and omits some. This sample has more than 110,000 clones, with around 80% found just once. The material sequenced was PBMCs. Receptors were obtained from a young man in good health and CMV-seropositive.

The chain has TRBV2 and TRBJ1-2, with D perhaps matching TRBD1 (5 bases). The CDR3 runs 14 residues. With 5 bases removed from V and 4 bases from J, the gap between germline ends came to 14 bases. Germline V CDR1 and CDR2: SNHLY, FYNNEI. The CDR3 sequence: CASSSLGGGYGYTF. The CDR3 region has the DNA TGTGCCAGCAGTTCTCTCGGGGGTGGCTATGGCTACACCTTC.

The chain combines TRBV28 with TRBJ2-7; 7 nucleotides match TRBD2. Germline V gene data show CDR1 as MDHEN and CDR2 as SYDVKM. J gave up 4 bases and V 6 bases, and 6 bases lay outside the gene matches. The CDR3 is 13 amino acids. The CDR3 nucleotides are TGTGCCAGCAGGGGGGGAGGGGAATACGAGCAGTACTTC. Residues: CASRGGGEYEQYF.

The chain uses TRBV28 and TRBJ2-3; 9 positions match TRBD1. This CDR3 is built from 14 residues. Germline values: CDR1 MDHEN, CDR2 SYDVKM. J gave up 6 bases and V 5 bases, and 6 bases lay outside the gene matches. The CDR3 DNA sequence: TGTGCCAGCAGTCGGACAGGGGTTCAGGATACGCAGTATTTT. It encodes CASSRTGVQDTQYF. Using reference TRBV28 and TRBJ2-3 for the parts outside the CDR3, the full variable domain is DVKVTQSSRYLVKRTGEKVFLECVQDMDHENMFWYRQDPGLGLRLIYFSYDVKMKEKGDIPEGYSVSREKKERFSLILESASTNQTSMYLCASSRTGVQDTQYFGPGTRLTVL.

V usage is TRBV2 and J usage is TRBJ2-1; maybe TRBD2 (6 bases). CDR3 length: 11 amino acids. Looked up from germline, CDR1 is SNHLY and CDR2 is FYNNEI. V lost 3 bases to trimming and J lost 9 bases, with 6 bases between them. The CDR3 DNA is TGTGCCAGCAGTGAGGGGGGTGAGCAGTTCTTC. This codes for CASSEGGEQFF.

The chain has TRBV23-1 and TRBJ2-2; D gene unclear. TRBV23-1 is annotated as an ORF whose role is uncertain. This CDR3 is 12 amino acids long. The germline V and J ends were trimmed by 2 bases and 7 bases, with 5 bases remaining between them. CDR3 nucleotides: TGCGCCAGCAGTCAACGAGACGGGGAGCTGTTTTTT. Residues: CASSQRDGELFF.

This rearrangement joins TRBV5-1 to TRBJ2-3; TRBD1 matches 8 bases. The trim removed 4 bases at V and 3 bases at J, leaving 7 bases unmatched. Looked up from germline, CDR1 is SGHRS and CDR2 is YFSETQ. The CDR3 totals 15 residues. The CDR3 DNA reads TGCGCCAGCAGCGCTCCGACAGGGGAGACAGATACGCAGTATTTT. Translated: CASSAPTGETDTQYF.

This rearrangement joins TRBV6-5 to TRBJ1-2, with 9 bases fitting TRBD1. The J segment lost 6 bases and the V segment lost 7 bases, leaving 6 bases of the junction unmatched. Looked up from germline, CDR1 is MNHEY and CDR2 is SVGAGI. The CDR3 runs 13 residues. CDR3 residues: CASKRGQGDGYTF. The DNA of the CDR3 is TGTGCCAGCAAAAGGGGACAGGGAGATGGCTACACCTTC.